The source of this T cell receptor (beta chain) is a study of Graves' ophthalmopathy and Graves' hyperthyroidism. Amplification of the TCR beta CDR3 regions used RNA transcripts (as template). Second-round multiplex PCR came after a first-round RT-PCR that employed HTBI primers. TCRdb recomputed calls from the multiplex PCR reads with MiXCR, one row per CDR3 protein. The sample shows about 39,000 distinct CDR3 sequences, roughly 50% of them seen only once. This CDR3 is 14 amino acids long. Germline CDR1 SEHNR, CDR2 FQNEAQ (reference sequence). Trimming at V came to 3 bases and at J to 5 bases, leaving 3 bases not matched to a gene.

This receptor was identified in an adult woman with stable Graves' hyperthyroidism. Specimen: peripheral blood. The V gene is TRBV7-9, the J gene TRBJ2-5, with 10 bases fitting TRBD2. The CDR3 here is CASSFTSGTETQYF. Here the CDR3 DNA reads TGTGCCAGCAGCTTCACTAGCGGGACCGAGACCCAGTACTTC.